The entry that follows covers one TCR beta chain sequence. The data derive from a study of blood T cell repertoires in COVID-19. The method was immunoSEQ multiplex PCR; TCRdb's version includes in-frame clones alone and lacks a portion of them. The sample gives tens of thousands of clones, over 70% of which show up once; about 32% is in the top ten. CDR1 and CDR2 from the germline V gene are GTSNPN and SVGIG (reference sequence). CDR3 length equals 11 residues. The gene calls are TRBV30 and TRBJ2-3; no reliable D call. The sample consisted of peripheral blood. The sequence was obtained from a human donor in a cohort sampled during active COVID-19. CDR3 residues: CSCGWADTQYF. CDR3 coding DNA: TGTTCGTGTGGGTGGGCCGATACGCAGTATTTT. Full variable domain (missing parts from reference TRBV30 and TRBJ2-3): SQTIHQWPATLVQPVGSPLSLECTVEGTSNPNLYWYRQAAGRGLQLLFYSVGIGQISSEVPQNLSASRPQDRQFILSSKKLLLSDSGFYLCSCGWADTQYFGPGTRLTVL.